Here is one T cell receptor (beta chain) with its context. This clonotype appeared a few times. No antigen is known for it. It has no much larger one-base neighbor in the sample; base qualities were not kept. The germline V gene encodes CDR1 SGHAT and CDR2 FQDESV (reference sequence). The CDR3 measures 17 amino acids from cysteine to phenylalanine. Just the 51-base CDR3 DNA is kept, in frame starting at base 1. The trim is 2 bases for V and 0 bases for J, with a gap of 15 bases between the germline ends. Ophthalmopathy patients had moderately to severely active disease, Clinical Activity Score of at least 3, NOSPECS grade of at least 4, and duration under 3 months. Exclusion was applied to patients with uncontrolled infections, other autoimmune diseases, pregnancy or lactation. Diagnoses were based on clinical symptoms, serum thyroxine and TRAb, thyroid ultrasound and orbital computed tomography. PBMCs were separated from approximately 10 ml of fresh peripheral blood using Ficoll-Paque density gradient centrifugation. Total RNA was extracted using Trizol reagent, and RNA quality was assessed on an Agilent 2100 Bioanalyzer.

These data originate in a study of T cells in Graves' hyperthyroidism and ophthalmopathy (dated by TCRdb to between 2018 and 2021). Turning to the overall study: Peripheral blood samples were taken at initial diagnosis, before any treatment was given. To identify distinguishing TCR V-J signatures, a discovery cohort of 100 or so patients was used, comprising under 45 with Graves' ophthalmopathy and 57 with stable Graves' hyperthyroidism. The study also compared thyroid tissue and blood T-cell repertoires from 5 to 7 Graves' hyperthyroidism patients. For training and testing, the 100 or so patients in the discovery cohort were randomly divided in a 7:3 ratio. The paper reports TCR Vbeta CDR3 sequencing of fewer than 150 peripheral blood samples: some 44 ophthalmopathy, under 85 hyperthyroidism and around 17 progressor patients. After sampling, hyperthyroidism patients received methimazole starting at 30 mg daily, and ophthalmopathy patients received high-dose intravenous methylprednisolone. Prospective prediction of ophthalmopathy was tested in an independent validation cohort consisting of under 20 hyperthyroidism patients and more than 15 patients who later progressed to ophthalmopathy. General findings and caveats noted by the study authors: Blood samples also contained most of the expanded thyroid clonotypes (frequency above 0.001), which suggests that blood repertoires may reflect thyroid immune responses. No statistical method was used to set the sample size in advance, and investigators knew the group allocation. In validation, progression to ophthalmopathy was predicted by the model with almost 71% sensitivity and 72% to 85% specificity, a median of roughly six months before onset. In cross-validation, a model built on a 13 V-J signature told ophthalmopathy apart from stable hyperthyroidism with less than 90% sensitivity and roughly 81% specificity, and in testing the same model reached 80%/75%.

The TCR beta CDR3 regions were amplified from RNA transcripts. For the first round of RT-PCR on the TCR CDR3, the HTBI primer set was used together with the Qiagen OneStep RT-PCR kit. The libraries were constructed in a second round of multiplex PCR and then size-selected and purified. Sequencing of the libraries was done on an Illumina HiSeq2000 using paired-end 100 bp reads. Processing in the source paper ran as follows. SOAPnuke was used to process the raw data, with reads discarded if the reads contained adapters or uncalled bases, had a mean Phred below 15, or lacked an exact constant-primer or identifier match. High-quality paired reads were merged using COPE v1.2.5, and each unique nucleotide sequence was defined as a clonotype. Clonotypes were aligned to IMGT TRBV, TRBD and TRBJ reference segments using MiTCR v1.1. Only V-J combinations with frequency above 0.0001, covering approximately 99% of repertoires, were analysed. A TCS score was defined as the ratio of F50 (clonal expansion) to E x V (chaos), with BLOSUM62-based TCRdist applied between CDR3 peptides within each V-J. Welch's t-statistics and random forest reduced around 520 V-J features to 10 to 15, which were used in a naive Bayes classifier (R e1071). TCRdb reran the public reads through fastp at Q25 and MiXCR, keeping productive beta chains. Each record represents a unique CDR3 protein, reported with the most common genes and DNA among its rows. These V and J calls derive from TCRdb rather than the authors' analysis. The sample profile shows 500,000 to 800,000 distinct CDR3 sequences; more than 14% of them were found once. The ten largest clones represent around 12% of the sample.

Recombination joined TRBV11-1 with TRBJ2-3; no D segment can be confidently identified. This TCR was sampled from a woman aged 45-59 years with Graves' ophthalmopathy. Specimen: blood. The CDR3 is CASSLLSGGPSTDTQYF. The DNA sequence follows: TGTGCCAGCAGCTTATTGTCTGGCGGACCTAGCACAGATACGCAGTATTTT.